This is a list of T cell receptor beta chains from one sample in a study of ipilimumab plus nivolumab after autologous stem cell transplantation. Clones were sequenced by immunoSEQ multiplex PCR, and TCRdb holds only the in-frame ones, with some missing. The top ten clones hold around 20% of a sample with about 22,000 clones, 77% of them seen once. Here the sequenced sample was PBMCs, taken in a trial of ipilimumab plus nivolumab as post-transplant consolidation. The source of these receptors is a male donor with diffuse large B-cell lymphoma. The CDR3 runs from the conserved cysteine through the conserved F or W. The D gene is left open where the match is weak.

CASSLGGNEAYEQYF | 15 | NA | TRBJ2-7 | TRBV5-1
CASSSTGTGTYEQYF | 15 | NA | TRBJ2-7 | TRBV6-6
CASSLYYGDSNQPQHF | 16 | NA | TRBJ1-5 | TRBV5-8
CASSLTQSRINRNTEAFF | 18 | NA | TRBJ1-1 | TRBV28
CASSLPLGPNSPLHF | 15 | NA | TRBJ1-6 | TRBV28
CASTDRVSWTQYF | 13 | TRBD1 | TRBJ2-5 | TRBV27
CASSPSSTDTQYF | 13 | NA | TRBJ2-3 | TRBV7-9
CASSTRGWSGGASTGELFF | 19 | TRBD2 | TRBJ2-2 | TRBV4-2
CASSISWGQGYSYEQYF | 17 | TRBD1 | TRBJ2-7 | TRBV19
CASSLQTGGASGNTIYF | 17 | TRBD1 | TRBJ1-3 | TRBV5-5
CASSDRQGDMALHF | 14 | TRBD1 | TRBJ1-6 | TRBV6-1
CASSLVGNYGYTF | 13 | NA | TRBJ1-2 | TRBV5-1
CASSLGRSLASSPLHF | 16 | NA | TRBJ1-6 | TRBV7-8
CASSPGGGTYEQYF | 14 | TRBD2 | TRBJ2-7 | TRBV5-4
CSVVGVYNEQFF | 12 | NA | TRBJ2-1 | TRBV29-1
CASSPESNYGYTF | 13 | NA | TRBJ1-2 | TRBV18
CASSVGQGVRSGANVLTF | 18 | TRBD1 | TRBJ2-6 | TRBV9
CASSIRRAMNTEAFF | 15 | NA | TRBJ1-1 | TRBV7-2
CASSQSRWGTGELFF | 15 | NA | TRBJ2-2 | TRBV10-3